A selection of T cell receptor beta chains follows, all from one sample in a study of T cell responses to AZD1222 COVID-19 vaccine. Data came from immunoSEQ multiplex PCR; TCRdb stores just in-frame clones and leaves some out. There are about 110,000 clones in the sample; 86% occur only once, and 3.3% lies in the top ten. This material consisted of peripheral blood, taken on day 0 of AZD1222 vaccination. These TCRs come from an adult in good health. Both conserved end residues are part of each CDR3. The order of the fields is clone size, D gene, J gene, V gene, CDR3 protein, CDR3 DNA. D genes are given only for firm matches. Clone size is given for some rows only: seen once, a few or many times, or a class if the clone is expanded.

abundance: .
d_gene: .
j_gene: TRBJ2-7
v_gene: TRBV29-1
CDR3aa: CSVDYGGYGYEQYF
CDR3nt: TGCAGCGTAGACTACGGGGGCTATGGCTACGAGCAGTACTTC

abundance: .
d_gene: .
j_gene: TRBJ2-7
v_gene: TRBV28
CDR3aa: CASQDSDSYEQYF
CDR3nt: TGTGCCAGCCAGGACAGTGACTCCTACGAGCAGTACTTC

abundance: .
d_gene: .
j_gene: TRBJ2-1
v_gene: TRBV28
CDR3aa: CASSLGVSSYNEQFF
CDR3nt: TGTGCCAGCAGTTTAGGAGTAAGCTCCTACAATGAGCAGTTCTTC

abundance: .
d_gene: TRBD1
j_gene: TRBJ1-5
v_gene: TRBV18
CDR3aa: CASSPGGQGFGNQPQHF
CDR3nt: TGTGCCAGCTCTCCCGGGGGACAGGGCTTCGGAAATCAGCCCCAGCATTTT

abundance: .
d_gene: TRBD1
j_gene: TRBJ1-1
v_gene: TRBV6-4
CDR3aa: CASSESFLWGQGASTEAFF
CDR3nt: TGTGCCAGCAGTGAATCCTTTCTTTGGGGACAGGGGGCGAGCACTGAAGCTTTCTTT

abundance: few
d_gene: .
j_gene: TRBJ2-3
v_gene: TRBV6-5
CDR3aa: CASSYSAERTDTQYF
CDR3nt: TGTGCCAGCAGTTACTCGGCGGAGCGCACAGATACGCAGTATTTT

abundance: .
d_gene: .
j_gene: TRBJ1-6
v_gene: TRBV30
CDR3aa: CAWSVTGFRQNSPLHF
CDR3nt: TGTGCCTGGAGCGTTACAGGGTTTAGACAGAATTCACCCCTCCACTTT

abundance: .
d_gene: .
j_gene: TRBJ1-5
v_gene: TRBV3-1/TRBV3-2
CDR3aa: CASSQAGGNQPQHF
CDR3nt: TGTGCCAGCAGCCAAGCAGGGGGCAATCAGCCCCAGCATTTT

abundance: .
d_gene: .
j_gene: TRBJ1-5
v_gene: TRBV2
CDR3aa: CASSESPALPIRAAQPQHF
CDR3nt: TGTGCCAGCAGTGAGTCCCCCGCTCTACCGATCCGGGCGGCTCAGCCCCAGCATTTT

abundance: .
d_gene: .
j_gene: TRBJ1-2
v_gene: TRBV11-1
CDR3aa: CASSRGDRPVGYTF
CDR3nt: TGTGCCAGCAGTCGGGGGGACCGGCCGGTTGGCTACACCTTC

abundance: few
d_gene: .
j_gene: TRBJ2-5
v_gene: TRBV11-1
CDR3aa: CASSLFPLERQETQYF
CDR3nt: TGTGCCAGCAGCTTATTCCCTCTAGAGCGGCAAGAGACCCAGTACTTC

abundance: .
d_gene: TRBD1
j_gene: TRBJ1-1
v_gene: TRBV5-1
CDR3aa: CASSPTGGRTEAFF
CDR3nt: TGCGCCAGCAGCCCAACAGGGGGCAGGACTGAAGCTTTCTTT

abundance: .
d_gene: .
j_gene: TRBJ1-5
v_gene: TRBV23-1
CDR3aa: CASSQFLGGDNNQPQHF
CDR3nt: TGCGCCAGCAGTCAATTTTTGGGCGGGGACAACAATCAGCCCCAGCATTTT

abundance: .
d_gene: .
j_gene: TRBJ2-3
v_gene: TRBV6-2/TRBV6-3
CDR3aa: CASSYSDTQYF
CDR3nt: TGTGCCAGCAGTTACTCAGATACGCAGTATTTT

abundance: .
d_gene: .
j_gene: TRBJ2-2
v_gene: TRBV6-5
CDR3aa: CASSYPNTGELFF
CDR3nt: TGTGCCAGCAGTTACCCGAACACCGGGGAGCTGTTTTTT

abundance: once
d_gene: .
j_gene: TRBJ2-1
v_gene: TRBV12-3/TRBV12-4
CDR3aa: CASSLRYEQFF
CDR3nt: TGTGCCAGCAGTTTACGGTATGAGCAGTTCTTC

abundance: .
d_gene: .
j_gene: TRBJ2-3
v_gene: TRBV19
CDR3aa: CASSPSRHVSTDTQYF
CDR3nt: TGTGCCAGTAGCCCGTCCCGCCACGTTAGCACAGATACGCAGTATTTT